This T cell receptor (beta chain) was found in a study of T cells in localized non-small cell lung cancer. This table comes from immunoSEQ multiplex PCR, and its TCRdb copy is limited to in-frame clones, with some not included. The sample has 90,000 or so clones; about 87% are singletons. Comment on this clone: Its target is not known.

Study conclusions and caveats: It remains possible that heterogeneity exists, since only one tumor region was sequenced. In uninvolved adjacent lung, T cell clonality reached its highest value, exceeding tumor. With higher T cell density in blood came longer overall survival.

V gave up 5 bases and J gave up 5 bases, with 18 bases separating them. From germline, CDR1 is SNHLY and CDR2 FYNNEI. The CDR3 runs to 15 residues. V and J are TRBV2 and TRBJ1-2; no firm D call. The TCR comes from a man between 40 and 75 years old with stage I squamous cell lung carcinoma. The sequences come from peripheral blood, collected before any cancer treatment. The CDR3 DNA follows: TGTGCCAGCAGTCAAGGGTTCCAGAGAGGTTATGGCTACACCTTC. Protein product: CASSQGFQRGYGYTF.